Listed below are T cell receptor beta chains from one sample, sequenced in a study of blood T cell repertoires in COVID-19. Sequencing was performed with immunoSEQ multiplex PCR; in TCRdb, only in-frame clones are kept and a portion is missing. Counted here are approximately 380,000 clones, roughly 92% occurring once; the ten biggest clones make up roughly 0.9%. The material sequenced was PBMCs or T cells enriched from blood (not recorded which). Receptors were obtained from a woman aged 40 to 50 who had been exposed to COVID-19. The CDR3 runs from the conserved cysteine through the conserved F or W. D genes are given only for firm matches. Clone size appears in some rows only: once, few, many, or a class for an expanded clone.

J | V | size | D | CDR3 | DNA
TRBJ1-2 | TRBV24-1 | - | TRBD1 | CATSGYRGGNYGYTF | TGTGCCACCAGTGGATACAGGGGAGGTAACTATGGCTACACCTTC
TRBJ1-3 | TRBV12-3/TRBV12-4 | - | - | CASSLTANTIYF | TGTGCCAGCAGTTTGACAGCTAACACCATATATTTT
TRBJ1-6 | TRBV7-3 | - | - | CARFSGGAGSYNSPLHF | TGTGCCCGTTTCTCAGGCGGGGCAGGCTCCTATAATTCACCCCTCCACTTT
TRBJ1-1 | TRBV5-1 | - | - | CASSGGDQIVYNEAFF | TGCGCCAGCAGCGGGGGGGATCAGATAGTGTACAATGAAGCTTTCTTT
TRBJ2-3 | TRBV20-1 | - | TRBD2 | CSASSGLAPDTQYF | TGCAGTGCTAGTTCCGGACTAGCGCCGGATACGCAGTATTTT
TRBJ2-1 | TRBV7-3 | - | TRBD2 | CASSLSPSGKDEQFF | TGTGCCAGCAGCTTATCGCCTAGCGGGAAAGATGAGCAGTTCTTC
TRBJ1-2 | TRBV6-4 | - | TRBD1 | CASSEPGQVTNYGYTF | TGTGCCAGCAGTGAACCGGGACAGGTTACGAACTATGGCTACACCTTC
TRBJ1-1 | TRBV29-1 | - | - | CSVAASSRVTEAFF | TGCAGCGTTGCGGCGTCGAGCAGGGTCACTGAAGCTTTCTTT
TRBJ1-6 | TRBV9 | - | TRBD1 | CASSVGTGINSPLHF | TGTGCCAGCAGCGTAGGGACAGGGATTAATTCACCCCTCCACTTT
TRBJ1-2 | TRBV7-9 | - | TRBD1 | CASRDDRDYGYTF | TGTGCCAGCAGGGACGACAGGGACTATGGCTACACCTTC
TRBJ1-5 | TRBV9 | - | - | CASSVAPGQPQHF | TGTGCCAGCAGCGTAGCCCCGGGACAGCCCCAGCATTTT
TRBJ1-3 | TRBV19 | - | - | CASSIRGSGNTIYF | TGTGCCAGTAGTATCAGGGGCTCTGGAAACACCATATATTTT
TRBJ2-5 | TRBV3-1/TRBV3-2 | - | TRBD1 | CASSPQQGARETQYF | TGTGCCAGCAGCCCCCAACAGGGGGCCCGGGAGACCCAGTACTTC
TRBJ1-1 | TRBV27 | many | TRBD1 | CASSSNPTGRYTEAFF | TGTGCCAGCAGTTCCAACCCGACAGGGAGGTACACTGAAGCTTTCTTT
TRBJ1-2 | TRBV3-1/TRBV3-2 | - | TRBD1 | CASSQGQGVGNGYTF | TGTGCCAGCAGCCAGGGACAGGGGGTTGGGAATGGCTACACCTTC
TRBJ2-1 | TRBV27 | - | TRBD2 | CASSLFGLAGGSSYNEQFF | TGTGCCAGCAGTTTATTCGGACTAGCGGGAGGGAGCTCCTACAATGAGCAGTTCTTC
TRBJ1-3 | TRBV6-7 | - | TRBD1 | CAKQSDRGATIYF | TGTGCCAAGCAGTCAGACAGGGGGGCGACCATATATTTT
TRBJ2-2 | TRBV14 | - | - | CASKVGPSTGELFF | TGTGCCAGCAAAGTGGGGCCGTCCACCGGGGAGCTGTTTTTT
TRBJ2-3 | TRBV5-1 | - | TRBD2 | CASTSGTGLAVSSTDTQYF | TGCGCCAGCACCTCAGGGACGGGACTAGCGGTATCTAGCACAGATACGCAGTATTTT
TRBJ1-1 | TRBV7-2 | - | - | CASSLEAAATEAFF | TGTGCCAGCAGCTTAGAGGCGGCGGCCACTGAAGCTTTCTTT
TRBJ2-1 | TRBV4-2 | - | TRBD2 | CASSHIGGAAGSYQSSYNEQFF | TGTGCCAGCAGCCACATAGGCGGGGCAGCGGGGTCCTACCAGAGCTCCTACAATGAGCAGTTCTTC
TRBJ1-5 | TRBV19 | - | - | CASSTYNQPQHF | TGTGCCAGTAGTACTTACAATCAGCCCCAGCATTTT
TRBJ1-1 | TRBV5-1 | - | - | CASSLGRGRLNTEAFF | TGCGCCAGCAGCTTGGGGCGGGGGAGGTTGAACACTGAAGCTTTCTTT
TRBJ1-1 | TRBV9 | - | - | CASSVDAGMNTEAFF | TGTGCCAGCAGCGTAGACGCAGGCATGAACACTGAAGCTTTCTTT
TRBJ2-2 | TRBV7-8 | - | TRBD1 | CASSLNQGESTGELFF | TGTGCCAGCAGCCTAAACCAGGGGGAGAGCACCGGGGAGCTGTTTTTT